Reported below is one TCR beta chain. The antigen is undetermined. The time point is: late sampling 161 to 241 days after vaccination in three convalescent patients. Documented treatment: roughly ten-day PBMC culture with coronavirus spike peptide pools or control peptides (ViraFEST assay). An Oncomine TCR Beta short-read assay was used to sequence the DNA from cultured CD4+ T cells. MiXCR, run by TCRdb on the PCR reads, gives a single entry per CDR3 protein. Found here are tens of thousands of distinct CDR3 sequences, around two fifths of them singletons; the top ten hold 4% to 5%. This entry belongs to a study of vaccination and CD4 T cells after COVID-19. Study at large: Stimulation of the cells used overlapping spike peptide pools from SARS-CoV-2 and from the common cold coronaviruses HCoV-NL63, HCoV-OC43 and HCoV-229E.

CDR3 size: 14 residues. V lost 7 bases and J 0 bases, leaving 12 bases between the germline ends. In germline, CDR1 is MNHNS, CDR2 SASEGT. The specimen comprised CD4+ T cells from blood, cultured in vitro, sampled about 7 months after SARS-CoV-2 vaccination. This TCR derives from a human donor who had recovered from COVID-19. The chain recombines TRBV6-1 with TRBJ1-1, with a tentative D call TRBD1 (6 bases). CDR3 bases: TGTGCCAGCAACATGGACAGACTGAACACTGAAGCTTTCTTT. Translation: CASNMDRLNTEAFF.